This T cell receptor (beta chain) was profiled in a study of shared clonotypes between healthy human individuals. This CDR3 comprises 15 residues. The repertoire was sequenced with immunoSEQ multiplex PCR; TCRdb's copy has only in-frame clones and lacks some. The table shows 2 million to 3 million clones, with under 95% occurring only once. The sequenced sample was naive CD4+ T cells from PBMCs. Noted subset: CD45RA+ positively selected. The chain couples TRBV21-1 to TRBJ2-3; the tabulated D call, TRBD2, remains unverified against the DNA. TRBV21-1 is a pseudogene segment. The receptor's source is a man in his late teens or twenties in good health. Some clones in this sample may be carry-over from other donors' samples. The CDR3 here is CASSMTSGITDTQYF. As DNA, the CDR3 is TGTGCCAGCAGTATGACTAGCGGGATAACAGATACGCAGTATTTT.